The rows below give T cell receptor beta chains drawn from one sample of a study of blood T cell repertoires in COVID-19. Profiled with immunoSEQ multiplex PCR; TCRdb holds only in-frame clones, not every one. The sample has about 190,000 clones, 65% to 80% seen once; the top ten hold roughly 14%. Material: peripheral blood. The source of these receptors is a man over 45 who had recovered from COVID-19. The CDR3 runs from the conserved cysteine through the conserved F or W. The order of the fields is clone size, D gene, J gene, V gene, CDR3 protein, CDR3 DNA. D genes are given only for firm matches. Some rows mark clone size as missing; the rest say once, few, many or name a class of expanded clone.

.,TRBD2,TRBJ2-1,TRBV19,CASNDPGTSGRSYNEQFF,TGTGCCAGTAACGATCCCGGGACTAGCGGGAGAAGCTACAATGAGCAGTTCTTC
.,TRBD2,TRBJ2-7,TRBV6-5,CASSFSGSPYEQYF,TGTGCCAGCAGTTTCAGCGGGAGTCCCTACGAGCAGTACTTC
once,.,TRBJ2-4,TRBV6-5,CASSGQLAKNIQYF,TGTGCCAGCTCGGGACAATTAGCCAAAAACATTCAGTACTTC
once,.,TRBJ2-1,TRBV11-2,CASSLDPYNEQFF,TGTGCCAGCAGCTTAGACCCGTACAATGAGCAGTTCTTC
.,TRBD1,TRBJ1-5,TRBV7-3,CASSLQRLRGAYSNQPQHF,TGTGCCAGCAGCTTACAACGGCTCAGGGGGGCGTATAGCAATCAGCCCCAGCATTTT
.,TRBD2,TRBJ2-3,TRBV12-5,CASGLRLAGGYTQYF,TGTGCTAGTGGTTTGAGGCTAGCGGGAGGGTATACGCAGTATTTT
few,.,TRBJ2-2,TRBV7-2,CASSSGQTNTGELFF,TGTGCCAGCAGCTCCGGACAGACGAACACCGGGGAGCTGTTTTTT
few,.,TRBJ2-5,TRBV10-3,CAISESGGTFQETQYF,TGTGCCATCAGTGAGTCAGGTGGGACATTCCAAGAGACCCAGTACTTC
.,TRBD2,TRBJ2-3,TRBV18,CASSRSRTGRTSTDTQYF,TGTGCCAGCTCACGTAGTAGGACCGGGAGGACTAGCACAGATACGCAGTATTTT
.,TRBD1,TRBJ1-5,TRBV11-2,CASSLGAGGNQPQHF,TGTGCCAGCAGCTTAGGAGCAGGGGGGAATCAGCCCCAGCATTTT
.,.,TRBJ2-7,TRBV7-2,CASSYPSNEQYF,TGTGCCAGCAGCTACCCTAGTAACGAGCAGTACTTC
.,TRBD2,TRBJ2-7,TRBV6-5,CASSYDLGTNSYEQYF,TGTGCCAGCAGTTACGACTTGGGGACTAATTCCTACGAGCAGTACTTC
.,.,TRBJ2-1,TRBV7-9,CASSQTESFRSSYNEQFF,TGTGCCAGCAGCCAGACAGAGAGCTTTCGAAGCTCCTACAATGAGCAGTTCTTC
.,.,TRBJ2-7,TRBV19,CASSINSAAAYEQYF,TGTGCCAGTAGTATAAATTCAGCGGCTGCTTACGAGCAGTACTTC
.,TRBD2,TRBJ2-7,TRBV5-1,CASRETSGRPYEQYF,TGCGCCAGCAGAGAGACTAGCGGGAGGCCCTACGAGCAGTACTTC
.,TRBD1,TRBJ1-6,TRBV2,CASLRTGDNSPLHF,TGTGCCAGCTTACGGACAGGGGATAATTCACCCCTCCACTTT
.,.,TRBJ2-2,TRBV9,CASSVPRGGMNTGELFF,TGTGCCAGCAGCGTCCCTCGAGGCGGGATGAACACCGGGGAGCTGTTTTTT
.,TRBD2,TRBJ2-7,TRBV4-3,CASSQGRGTAGDVYEQYF,TGCGCCAGCAGCCAAGGGAGAGGCACGGCGGGAGATGTCTACGAGCAGTACTTC
.,TRBD1,TRBJ1-1,TRBV6-5,CASQWDSQAFF,TGTGCCAGTCAATGGGACAGCCAAGCTTTCTTT
few,TRBD1,TRBJ2-6,TRBV10-3,CAISPDRGSGANVLTF,TGTGCCATCAGCCCTGACAGGGGATCCGGGGCCAACGTCCTGACTTTC
.,TRBD1,TRBJ2-7,TRBV27,CASSLGRRQGHEQYF,TGTGCCAGCAGTTTAGGGCGGAGACAGGGCCACGAGCAGTACTTC
few,TRBD1,TRBJ1-5,TRBV19,CASTGGRGLRAGDQPQHF,TGTGCCAGTACTGGAGGCAGGGGGCTTCGGGCAGGGGATCAGCCCCAGCATTTT
.,.,TRBJ1-5,TRBV19,CASSIDHGRPSNQPQHF,TGTGCCAGTAGTATAGATCACGGCAGGCCTAGCAATCAGCCCCAGCATTTT
.,.,TRBJ1-1,TRBV13,CASSAPGDTEAFF,TGTGCCAGCAGCGCCCCCGGGGACACTGAAGCTTTCTTT
few,.,TRBJ1-1,TRBV10-1,CASSEPRRGSGTDTEAFF,TGCGCCAGCAGTGAGCCCCGGCGTGGGAGCGGGACTGACACTGAAGCTTTCTTT
.,TRBD1,TRBJ1-1,TRBV5-6,CASSLLGQSEAFF,TGTGCCAGCAGCTTGTTGGGACAGAGTGAAGCTTTCTTT
.,.,TRBJ1-6,TRBV28,CASRTNSPLHF,TGTGCCAGCAGAACAAATTCACCCCTCCACTTT
.,.,TRBJ2-7,TRBV29-1,CSVTTNEQYF,TGCAGCGTCACTACTAACGAGCAGTACTTC
.,TRBD1,TRBJ1-2,TRBV5-5,CASTLTGTVRGYTF,TGTGCCAGCACCCTGACCGGGACAGTGAGGGGCTACACCTTC
.,TRBD1,TRBJ1-5,TRBV29-1,CSVATGGDQPQHF,TGCAGCGTTGCAACAGGGGGCGATCAGCCCCAGCATTTT
.,TRBD1,TRBJ1-3,TRBV18,CASSQDRGSNTIYF,TGTGCCAGCTCACAGGACAGGGGGTCAAACACCATATATTTT
few,TRBD1,TRBJ1-3,TRBV30,CAWSPRGQGEGVGYTIYF,TGTGCCTGGAGCCCCCGCGGACAGGGGGAAGGGGTAGGATACACCATATATTTT
.,.,TRBJ1-1,TRBV18,CATSAGVRDTEAFF,TGTGCCACCTCCGCCGGGGTACGGGACACTGAAGCTTTCTTT
many,.,TRBJ2-7,TRBV5-6,CASSLGGQLVNYEQYF,TGTGCCAGCAGCTTGGGAGGGCAGTTAGTAAACTACGAGCAGTACTTC
.,TRBD1,TRBJ1-2,TRBV11-2,CASSFGTGSYGYTF,TGTGCCAGCAGCTTCGGGACAGGGAGCTATGGCTACACCTTC